One TCR beta chain is described in this entry. As yet, its antigen is unknown. Sequencing targeted expressed TCRB transcripts, as all isolated RNA had been reverse transcribed. TCRdb keeps only in-frame clones here, not all; method: immunoSEQ multiplex PCR. The repertoire has about 930,000 clones, roughly 15% of them found once; the top ten carry roughly 0.025%. This sample is part of a study of beta chain features in type 1 diabetes. Study results and limitations: Any HLA-type effect on TCRB rearrangement remained unresolved here. Amplification by PCR could prefer shorter templates, with the same effect in patients and controls. Diminished insertions and augmented deletions at VDJ junctions characterized type 1 diabetes patients.

The V gene's germline CDR1 is SGHNT and CDR2 YYREEE (reference sequence). This CDR3 has 17 amino acids. V lost 5 bases to trimming and J lost 0 bases; unmatched junction nucleotides: 8. Sequenced: naive CD4+ T cells from blood. This TCR was sampled from a woman aged 18-29 years in good health. The rearrangement uses TRBV5-4 and TRBJ2-1; TRBD2 matches at 10 bases. CDR3 sequence: CASRTGLAADSYNEQFF. CDR3 DNA: TGTGCCAGCAGGACAGGACTAGCGGCCGACTCCTACAATGAGCAGTTCTTC.